The rows below give T cell receptor beta chains drawn from one sample of a study of blood T cell repertoires in COVID-19. Produced via immunoSEQ multiplex PCR; TCRdb's table is partial and in-frame only. The sample yields fewer than 300,000 clones, approximately 85% seen once. Sequenced input: peripheral blood. Every receptor here comes from a man between 50 and 59 years old with active or convalescent COVID-19. The CDR3 runs from the conserved cysteine through the conserved F or W. A D gene is named only where the DNA matches it firmly. Size is stated for part of the rows, as once, few or many counts, or as a class when the clone is expanded.

clone size | J gene | V gene | D gene | CDR3 protein | CDR3 DNA
- | TRBJ2-1 | TRBV6-5 | TRBD2 | CASRHTGTTINEQFF | TGTGCCAGCAGGCATACCGGGACTACCATTAATGAGCAGTTCTTC
once | TRBJ1-5 | TRBV19 | - | CASSIRGRGQPQHF | TGTGCCAGTAGTATCCGAGGGAGAGGGCAGCCCCAGCATTTT
- | TRBJ2-7 | TRBV27 | TRBD1 | CASRTGGASYEQYF | TGTGCCAGCAGGACAGGGGGCGCGTCCTACGAGCAGTACTTC
- | TRBJ1-1 | TRBV5-1 | TRBD1 | CASSTTGDGVGTEAFF | TGCGCCAGCAGCACCACAGGGGACGGGGTGGGCACTGAAGCTTTCTTT
- | TRBJ1-4 | TRBV7-2 | - | CASSLEGEKLFF | TGTGCCAGCAGCTTAGAGGGGGAAAAACTGTTTTTT
- | TRBJ2-5 | TRBV18 | TRBD2 | CASSPARRAGEETQYF | TGTGCCAGCTCACCCGCCAGACGGGCGGGGGAAGAGACCCAGTACTTC
few | TRBJ1-5 | TRBV19 | - | CASSIQGTNSNQPQHF | TGTGCCAGTAGTATACAGGGTACGAATAGCAATCAGCCCCAGCATTTT
- | TRBJ2-7 | TRBV11-2 | TRBD2 | CASSLGPSGDLPYEQYF | TGTGCCAGCAGCTTAGGGCCTAGCGGAGACTTGCCCTACGAGCAGTACTTC
- | TRBJ1-3 | TRBV10-1 | - | CASSNGQRSGNTIYF | TGCGCCAGCAGCAACGGACAGCGCTCTGGAAACACCATATATTTT
- | TRBJ2-1 | TRBV5-4 | TRBD2 | CASSFDGRVYEQFF | TGTGCCAGCAGCTTCGACGGGAGGGTGTATGAGCAGTTCTTC
- | TRBJ2-1 | TRBV11-3 | - | CASSLVPGMINEQFF | TGTGCCAGCAGCTTAGTCCCGGGAATGATCAATGAGCAGTTCTTC
- | TRBJ2-3 | TRBV24-1 | - | CATSEGGRDTQYF | TGTGCCACCAGTGAGGGGGGTAGGGATACGCAGTATTTT
- | TRBJ1-6 | TRBV5-6 | - | CASSLAQGYNSPLHF | TGTGCCAGCAGCTTGGCACAGGGTTATAATTCACCCCTCCACTTT
- | TRBJ2-1 | TRBV19 | TRBD1 | CASKPGQSSYNEQFF | TGTGCCAGTAAACCGGGACAGAGCTCCTACAATGAGCAGTTCTTC
- | TRBJ1-2 | TRBV19 | TRBD1 | CASRGAGTGLGRYTF | TGTGCCAGTAGGGGGGCGGGGACAGGGCTAGGCCGCTACACCTTC
- | TRBJ1-6 | TRBV5-4 | - | CASSSQGMNSPLHF | TGTGCCAGCAGCTCGCAGGGGATGAATTCACCCCTCCACTTT
- | TRBJ2-1 | TRBV10-3 | - | CAISDPRPGDNEQFF | TGTGCCATCAGTGACCCTCGTCCAGGGGACAATGAGCAGTTCTTC
- | TRBJ2-7 | TRBV9 | - | CASSVGGGDYEQYF | TGTGCCAGCAGCGTAGGTGGGGGCGACTACGAGCAGTACTTC
- | TRBJ2-7 | TRBV6-2/TRBV6-3 | - | CASSQHQGTYEQYF | TGTGCCAGCAGCCAGCATCAGGGTACCTACGAGCAGTACTTC
- | TRBJ2-5 | TRBV7-9 | TRBD2 | CASSGLWRAGTYQETQYF | TGTGCCAGCAGCGGGCTATGGCGAGCGGGGACCTACCAAGAGACCCAGTACTTC
- | TRBJ1-5 | TRBV6-1 | - | CASSEAGEGTLPRPQHF | TGTGCCAGCAGTGAAGCCGGAGAAGGGACTCTACCGAGGCCCCAGCATTTT
once | TRBJ1-5 | TRBV18 | TRBD1 | CASLSTGDQPQHF | TGTGCCAGCTTGTCAACAGGGGATCAGCCCCAGCATTTT
- | TRBJ2-1 | TRBV7-8 | TRBD1 | CASSLVMTGGFDNEQFF | TGTGCCAGCAGCTTAGTTATGACAGGGGGCTTCGACAATGAGCAGTTCTTC
- | TRBJ2-7 | TRBV5-6 | - | CASSLAGLAGYEQYF | TGTGCCAGCAGCTTGGCCGGGCTAGCAGGCTACGAGCAGTACTTC
- | TRBJ2-2 | TRBV19 | - | CASSMSKSTGELFF | TGTGCCAGTAGTATGTCTAAGTCCACCGGGGAGCTGTTTTTT
- | TRBJ2-1 | TRBV4-3 | TRBD2 | CASSQGVSAGGPRGEQFF | TGCGCCAGCAGCCAAGGGGTCTCGGCGGGAGGGCCCCGGGGGGAGCAGTTCTTC
- | TRBJ2-1 | TRBV11-3 | TRBD1 | CASSLGGTGVWDEQFF | TGTGCCAGCAGCTTAGGGGGGACAGGGGTATGGGATGAGCAGTTCTTC
once | TRBJ1-5 | TRBV19 | TRBD1 | CASSMGQLDQPQHF | TGTGCCAGTAGTATGGGACAGCTGGATCAGCCCCAGCATTTT
- | TRBJ1-1 | TRBV3-1/TRBV3-2 | TRBD1 | CASSPTGGRTEAFF | TGTGCCAGCAGCCCGACAGGGGGCCGAACTGAAGCTTTCTTT
- | TRBJ1-1 | TRBV10-3 | TRBD1 | CATSRDRGDSEAFF | TGTGCCACCTCTAGGGACAGGGGAGACTCTGAAGCTTTCTTT
- | TRBJ1-5 | TRBV18 | TRBD1 | CASSPGQTNQPQHF | TGTGCCAGCTCACCGGGACAGACCAATCAGCCCCAGCATTTT
- | TRBJ1-2 | TRBV6-2/TRBV6-3 | - | CASSPQQGNYGYTF | TGTGCCAGCAGTCCGCAACAGGGAAACTATGGCTACACCTTC
- | TRBJ2-7 | TRBV9 | - | CASSLGEDYEQYF | TGTGCCAGCTCTCTTGGAGAGGACTATGAACAGTACTTC
- | TRBJ1-2 | TRBV2 | TRBD1 | CASSLLTGSDGYTF | TGTGCCAGCAGTCTCCTGACAGGGTCTGATGGCTACACCTTC
- | TRBJ1-2 | TRBV7-9 | - | CASSLGTTATNYGYTF | TGTGCCAGCAGCTTAGGAACGACAGCTACTAACTATGGCTACACCTTC
- | TRBJ1-1 | TRBV6-5 | - | CASSLDHSYTEAFF | TGTGCCAGCAGCCTAGATCATTCGTACACTGAAGCTTTCTTT
- | TRBJ2-2 | TRBV28 | TRBD2 | CASVPSGRGFGELFF | TGTGCCAGCGTGCCCAGCGGGAGGGGGTTCGGGGAGCTGTTTTTT
- | TRBJ1-5 | TRBV4-1 | TRBD1 | CASSQAPGTGYNQPQHF | TGCGCCAGCAGCCAAGCCCCCGGGACAGGGTACAATCAGCCCCAGCATTTT
few | TRBJ1-5 | TRBV28 | - | CASSIQGESNQPQHF | TGTGCCAGCAGCATCCAGGGCGAAAGCAATCAGCCCCAGCATTTT
- | TRBJ2-7 | TRBV6-2/TRBV6-3 | - | CASSLSGAYEQYF | TGTGCCAGCAGCCTTAGCGGAGCCTACGAGCAGTACTTC
- | TRBJ2-3 | TRBV7-2 | - | CASSLFPRDTQYF | TGTGCCAGCAGCTTATTCCCCAGGGATACGCAGTATTTT
- | TRBJ2-3 | TRBV28 | TRBD1 | CASSHPTGSTDTQYF | TGTGCCAGCAGTCACCCGACAGGGAGCACAGATACGCAGTATTTT
- | TRBJ1-2 | TRBV6-5 | - | CASSYRERGGYTF | TGTGCCAGCAGTTACCGTGAAAGGGGCGGCTACACCTTC
- | TRBJ1-3 | TRBV20-1 | TRBD1 | CSASGGTGLGNTIYF | TGCAGTGCTAGTGGGGGGACAGGGCTAGGAAACACCATATATTTT
- | TRBJ2-1 | TRBV28 | TRBD2 | CASSSRWKRENNEQFF | TGTGCCAGCAGTTCCCGGTGGAAGCGGGAGAACAATGAGCAGTTCTTC
- | TRBJ1-1 | TRBV5-4 | - | CASTTRGNTEAFF | TGTGCCAGCACTACAAGGGGTAACACTGAAGCTTTCTTT
- | TRBJ2-3 | TRBV20-1 | TRBD2 | CSASHSGKGTDTQYF | TGCAGTGCTAGTCATAGCGGGAAGGGCACAGATACGCAGTATTTT
- | TRBJ1-5 | TRBV6-1 | - | CASSEGRPNQPQHF | TGTGCCAGCAGTGAAGGCAGGCCCAATCAGCCCCAGCATTTT
- | TRBJ2-7 | TRBV5-1 | - | CASSLGSLASYEQYF | TGCGCCAGCAGCTTGGGGAGTCTAGCTTCTTACGAGCAGTACTTC
- | TRBJ1-1 | TRBV9 | - | CASSVGGSNTEAFF | TGTGCCAGCAGCGTAGGAGGCTCGAACACTGAAGCTTTCTTT
- | TRBJ1-1 | TRBV7-9 | - | CASSTRTDSRGTEAFF | TGTGCCAGCAGTACCAGGACAGATTCTCGGGGTACTGAAGCTTTCTTT
- | TRBJ2-7 | TRBV18 | TRBD2 | CASSYRGAGDLLTYEQYF | TGTGCCAGCTCCTACCGGGGAGCGGGGGACCTCCTAACCTACGAGCAGTACTTC
- | TRBJ2-1 | TRBV7-9 | - | CASSFRREPDEQFF | TGTGCCAGCAGCTTTAGGCGGGAACCGGATGAGCAGTTCTTC
- | TRBJ2-5 | TRBV6-5 | TRBD1 | CASSYGTGGAETQYF | TGTGCCAGCAGTTATGGGACAGGGGGCGCGGAGACCCAGTACTTC
once | TRBJ2-3 | TRBV5-5 | - | CASSRLGVYTDTQYF | TGTGCCAGCAGCCGCCTCGGAGTATACACAGATACGCAGTATTTT
- | TRBJ2-7 | TRBV30 | - | CAWSVGDGGYEQYF | TGTGCCTGGAGTGTAGGAGACGGAGGATACGAGCAGTACTTC
- | TRBJ2-3 | TRBV19 | - | CATRRDTDTQYF | TGTGCCACCAGGAGGGACACAGATACGCAGTATTTT